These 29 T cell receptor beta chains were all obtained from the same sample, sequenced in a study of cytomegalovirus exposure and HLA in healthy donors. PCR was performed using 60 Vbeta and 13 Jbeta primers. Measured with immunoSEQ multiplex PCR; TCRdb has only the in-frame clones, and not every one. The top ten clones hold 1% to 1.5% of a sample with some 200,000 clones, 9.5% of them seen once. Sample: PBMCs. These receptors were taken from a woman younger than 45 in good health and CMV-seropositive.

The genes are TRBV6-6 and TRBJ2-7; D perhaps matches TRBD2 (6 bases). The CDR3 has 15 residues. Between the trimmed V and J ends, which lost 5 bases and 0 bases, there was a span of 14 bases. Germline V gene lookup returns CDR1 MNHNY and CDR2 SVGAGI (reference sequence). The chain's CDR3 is CASSIWGVSSYEQYF. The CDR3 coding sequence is TGTGCCAGCAGTATCTGGGGGGTGAGCTCCTACGAGCAGTACTTC.

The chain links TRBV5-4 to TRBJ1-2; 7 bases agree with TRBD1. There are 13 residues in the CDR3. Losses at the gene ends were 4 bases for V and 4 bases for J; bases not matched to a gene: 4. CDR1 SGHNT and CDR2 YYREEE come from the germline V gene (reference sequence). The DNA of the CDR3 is TGTGCCAGCAGCGACAGGGTTTTCTATGGCTACACCTTC. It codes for CASSDRVFYGYTF.

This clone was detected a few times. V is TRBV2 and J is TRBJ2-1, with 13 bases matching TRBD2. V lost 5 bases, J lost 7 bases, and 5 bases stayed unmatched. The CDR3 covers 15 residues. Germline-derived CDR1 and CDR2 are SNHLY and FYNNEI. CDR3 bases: TGTGCCAGCAGTCCCAGACTAGCGGGGGGTAATGAGCAGTTCTTC. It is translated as CASSPRLAGGNEQFF. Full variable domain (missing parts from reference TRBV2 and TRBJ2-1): EPEVTQTPSHQVTQMGQEVILRCVPISNHLYFYWYRQILGQKVEFLVSFYNNEISEKSEIFDDQFSVERPDGSNFTLKIRSTKLEDSAMYFCASSPRLAGGNEQFFGPGTRLTVL.

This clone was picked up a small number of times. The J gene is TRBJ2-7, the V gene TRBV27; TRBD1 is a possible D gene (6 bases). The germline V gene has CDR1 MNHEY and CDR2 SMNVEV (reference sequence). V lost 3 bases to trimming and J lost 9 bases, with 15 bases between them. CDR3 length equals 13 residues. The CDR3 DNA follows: TGTGCCAGCAGTTTTGGGCAGGGGATAAGGCAGTACTTC. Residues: CASSFGQGIRQYF.

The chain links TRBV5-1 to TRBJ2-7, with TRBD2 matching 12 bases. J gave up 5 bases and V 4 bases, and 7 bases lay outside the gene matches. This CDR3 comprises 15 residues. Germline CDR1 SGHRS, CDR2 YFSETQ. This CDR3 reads CASSTASGRAHEQYF. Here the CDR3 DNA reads TGCGCCAGCAGCACTGCTAGCGGGAGGGCCCACGAGCAGTACTTC.

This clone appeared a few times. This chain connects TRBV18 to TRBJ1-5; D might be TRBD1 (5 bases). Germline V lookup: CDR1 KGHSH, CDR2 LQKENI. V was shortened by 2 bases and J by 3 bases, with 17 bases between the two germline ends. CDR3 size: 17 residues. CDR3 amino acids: CASSPSVGALDNQPQHF. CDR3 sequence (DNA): TGTGCCAGCTCACCATCAGTAGGGGCCCTAGACAATCAGCCCCAGCATTTT.

Here the CDR3 DNA reads TGTGCCAGCAGCTGGACGACAGGGGGGAACACTGAAGCTTTCTTT. It translates to CASSWTTGGNTEAFF. This rearrangement joins TRBV5-5 to TRBJ1-1; the match to TRBD1 covers 9 bases. The CDR3 sequence is 15 residues long. Germline CDR1 SGHKS, CDR2 YYEKEE (reference sequence). The V segment lost 3 bases and the J segment 1 base; nucleotides outside the gene matches: 4.

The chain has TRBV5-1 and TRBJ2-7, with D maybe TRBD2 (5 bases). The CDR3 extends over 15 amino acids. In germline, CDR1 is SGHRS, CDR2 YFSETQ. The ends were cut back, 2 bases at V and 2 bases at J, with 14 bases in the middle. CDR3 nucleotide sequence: TGCGCCAGCAGCTTCCCGGGGATCGGGCCCTACGAGCAGTACTTC. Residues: CASSFPGIGPYEQYF.

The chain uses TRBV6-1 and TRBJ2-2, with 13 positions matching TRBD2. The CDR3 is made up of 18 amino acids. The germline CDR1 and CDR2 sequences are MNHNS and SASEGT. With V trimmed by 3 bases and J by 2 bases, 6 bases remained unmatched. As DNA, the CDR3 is TGTGCCAGCAGTGAGAGACTAGCGGGAGGCCCCAACACCGGGGAGCTGTTTTTT. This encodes CASSERLAGGPNTGELFF.

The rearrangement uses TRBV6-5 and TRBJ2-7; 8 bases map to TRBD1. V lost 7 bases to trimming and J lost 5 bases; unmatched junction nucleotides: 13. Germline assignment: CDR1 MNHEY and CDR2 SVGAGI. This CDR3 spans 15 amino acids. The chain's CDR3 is CASMTLGQGANEQYF. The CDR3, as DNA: TGTGCCAGCATGACCCTTGGGCAGGGGGCCAACGAGCAGTACTTC.

CDR3 nucleotide sequence: TGTGCCAGCAGTCCGAGGACAGGAATGGTCACAGATACGCAGTATTTT. Translation gives CASSPRTGMVTDTQYF. V and J are TRBV2 and TRBJ2-3, with TRBD1 matching over 7 bases. Per germline, CDR1 SNHLY and CDR2 FYNNEI. The V and J ends lost 5 bases and 2 bases, in that order; junction bases with no gene match: 10. The length of the CDR3 is 16 residues.

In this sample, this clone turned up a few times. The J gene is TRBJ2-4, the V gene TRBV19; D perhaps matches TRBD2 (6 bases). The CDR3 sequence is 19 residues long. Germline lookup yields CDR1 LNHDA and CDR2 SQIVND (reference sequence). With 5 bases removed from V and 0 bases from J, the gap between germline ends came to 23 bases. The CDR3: CASSPGTPYRIIAKNIQYF. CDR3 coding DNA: TGTGCCAGTAGTCCCGGGACTCCATACCGGATTATAGCCAAAAACATTCAGTACTTC.

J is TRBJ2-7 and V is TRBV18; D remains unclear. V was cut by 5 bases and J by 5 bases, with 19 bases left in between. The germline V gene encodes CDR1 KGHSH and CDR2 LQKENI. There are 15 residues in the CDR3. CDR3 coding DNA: TGTGCCAGCTCAACCACGAACAGTCGAAAGGACGAGCAGTACTTC. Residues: CASSTTNSRKDEQYF.

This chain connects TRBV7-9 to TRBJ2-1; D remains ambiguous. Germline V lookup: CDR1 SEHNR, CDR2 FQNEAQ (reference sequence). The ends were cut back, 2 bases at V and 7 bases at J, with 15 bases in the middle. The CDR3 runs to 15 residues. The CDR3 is CASSLFSNQANEQFF. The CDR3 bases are TGTGCCAGCAGCTTATTTTCTAATCAGGCGAATGAGCAGTTCTTC.

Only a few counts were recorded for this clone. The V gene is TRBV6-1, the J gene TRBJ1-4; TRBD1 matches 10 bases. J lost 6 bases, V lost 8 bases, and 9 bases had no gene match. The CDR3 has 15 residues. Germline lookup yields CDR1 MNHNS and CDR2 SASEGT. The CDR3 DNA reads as TGTGCCAGCGCGGGGGGCGGGACAGGGGATGAAAAACTGTTTTTT. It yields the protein CASAGGGTGDEKLFF.

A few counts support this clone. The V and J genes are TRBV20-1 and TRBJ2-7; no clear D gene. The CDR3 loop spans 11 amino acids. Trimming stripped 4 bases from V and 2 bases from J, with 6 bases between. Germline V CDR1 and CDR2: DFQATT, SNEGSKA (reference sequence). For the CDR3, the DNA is TGCAGTGCTACTACCCCCTACGAGCAGTACTTC. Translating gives CSATTPYEQYF.

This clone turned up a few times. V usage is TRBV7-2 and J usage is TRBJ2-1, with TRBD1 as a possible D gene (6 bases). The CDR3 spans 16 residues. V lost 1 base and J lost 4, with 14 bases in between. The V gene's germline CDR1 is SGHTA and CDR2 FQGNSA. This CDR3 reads CASSLGGPGSYNEQFF. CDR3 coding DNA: TGTGCCAGCAGCTTAGGGGGGCCAGGGTCGTACAATGAGCAGTTCTTC.

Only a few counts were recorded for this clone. The CDR3 here is CASSNLRGAKLFF. Written as DNA, the CDR3 is TGTGCCAGCTCAAATCTTCGGGGTGCAAAACTGTTTTTT. V and J are TRBV18 and TRBJ1-4; no clear D. The CDR3 has 13 residues. With 5 bases removed from V and 10 bases from J, the gap between germline ends came to 14 bases. Germline V gene sequence: CDR1 KGHSH, CDR2 LQKENI.

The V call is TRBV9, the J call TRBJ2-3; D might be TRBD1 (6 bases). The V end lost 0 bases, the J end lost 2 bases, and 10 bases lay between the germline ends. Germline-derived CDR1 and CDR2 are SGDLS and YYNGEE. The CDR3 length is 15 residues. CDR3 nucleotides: TGTGCCAGCAGCGTAGCTGGGGGACACACAGATACGCAGTATTTT. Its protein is CASSVAGGHTDTQYF. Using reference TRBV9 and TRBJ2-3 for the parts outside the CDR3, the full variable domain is DSGVTQTPKHLITATGQRVTLRCSPRSGDLSVYWYQQSLDQGLQFLIQYYNGEERAKGNILERFSAQQFPDLHSELNLSSLELGDSALYFCASSVAGGHTDTQYFGPGTRLTVL.

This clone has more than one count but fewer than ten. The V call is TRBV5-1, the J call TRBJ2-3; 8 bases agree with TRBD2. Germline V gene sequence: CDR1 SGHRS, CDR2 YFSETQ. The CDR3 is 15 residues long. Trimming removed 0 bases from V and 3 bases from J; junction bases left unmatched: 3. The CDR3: CASSLGSGITDTQYF. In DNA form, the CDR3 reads TGCGCCAGCAGCTTGGGTAGCGGGATTACAGATACGCAGTATTTT.

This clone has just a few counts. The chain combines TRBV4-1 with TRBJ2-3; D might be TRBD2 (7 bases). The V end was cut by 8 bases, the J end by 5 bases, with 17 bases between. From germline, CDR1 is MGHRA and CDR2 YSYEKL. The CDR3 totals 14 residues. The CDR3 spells CASSYREGRDTQYF. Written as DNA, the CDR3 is TGCGCCAGCTCCTACAGGGAGGGACGAGATACGCAGTATTTT.

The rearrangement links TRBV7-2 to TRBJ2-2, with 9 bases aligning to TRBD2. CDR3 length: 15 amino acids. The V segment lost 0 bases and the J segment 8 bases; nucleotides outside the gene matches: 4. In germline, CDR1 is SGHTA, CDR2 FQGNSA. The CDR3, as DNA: TGTGCCAGCAGCTTAGCCCCTAGCGGGAAGGGGGAGCTGTTTTTT. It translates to CASSLAPSGKGELFF.

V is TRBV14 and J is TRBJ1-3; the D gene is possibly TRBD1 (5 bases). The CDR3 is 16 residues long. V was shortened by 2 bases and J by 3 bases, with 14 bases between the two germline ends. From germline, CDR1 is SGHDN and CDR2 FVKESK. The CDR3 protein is CASSQFDRSYGNTIYF. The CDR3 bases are TGTGCCAGCAGCCAATTCGACAGATCCTATGGAAACACCATATATTTT.

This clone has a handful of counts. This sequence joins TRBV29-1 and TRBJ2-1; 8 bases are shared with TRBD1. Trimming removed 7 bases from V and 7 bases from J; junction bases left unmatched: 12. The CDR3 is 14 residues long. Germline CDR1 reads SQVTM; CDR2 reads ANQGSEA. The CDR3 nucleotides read TGCAGCGCTACGACAGGGGTTGTTGGGAATGAGCAGTTCTTC. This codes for CSATTGVVGNEQFF.

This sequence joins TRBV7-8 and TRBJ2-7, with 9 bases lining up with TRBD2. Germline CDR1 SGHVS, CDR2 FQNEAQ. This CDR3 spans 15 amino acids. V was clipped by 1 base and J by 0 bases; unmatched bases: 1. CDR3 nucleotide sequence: TGTGCCAGCAGCTTAGGGCGGGAGGGCTCCTACGAGCAGTACTTC. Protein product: CASSLGREGSYEQYF. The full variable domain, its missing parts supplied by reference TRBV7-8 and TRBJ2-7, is GAGVSQSPRYKVAKRGQDVALRCDPISGHVSLFWYQQALGQGPEFLTYFQNEAQLDKSGLPSDRFFAERPEGSVSTLKIQRTQQEDSAVYLCASSLGREGSYEQYFGPGTRLTVT.

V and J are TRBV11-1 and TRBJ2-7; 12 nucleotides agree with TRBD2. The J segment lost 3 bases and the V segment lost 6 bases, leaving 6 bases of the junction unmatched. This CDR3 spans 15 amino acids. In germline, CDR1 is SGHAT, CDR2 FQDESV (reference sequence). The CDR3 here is CASSSRTSGDYEQYF. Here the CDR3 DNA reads TGTGCCAGCAGTTCCCGGACTAGCGGGGACTACGAGCAGTACTTC. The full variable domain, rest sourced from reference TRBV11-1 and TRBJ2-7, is EAEVAQSPRYKITEKSQAVAFWCDPISGHATLYWYRQILGQGPELLVQFQDESVVDDSQLPKDRFSAERLKGVDSTLKIQPAELGDSAMYLCASSSRTSGDYEQYFGPGTRLTVT.

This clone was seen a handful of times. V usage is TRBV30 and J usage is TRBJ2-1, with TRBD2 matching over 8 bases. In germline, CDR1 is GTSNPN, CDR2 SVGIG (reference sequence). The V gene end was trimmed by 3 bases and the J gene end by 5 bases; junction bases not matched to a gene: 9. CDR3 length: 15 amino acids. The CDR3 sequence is CAWRAGLVKNNEQFF. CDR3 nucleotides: TGTGCCTGGAGGGCGGGACTAGTAAAAAACAATGAGCAGTTCTTC.

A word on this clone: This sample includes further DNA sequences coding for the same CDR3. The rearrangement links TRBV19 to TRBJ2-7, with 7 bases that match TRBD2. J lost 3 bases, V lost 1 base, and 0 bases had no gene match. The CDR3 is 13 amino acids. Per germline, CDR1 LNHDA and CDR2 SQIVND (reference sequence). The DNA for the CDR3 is TGTGCCAGTAGTATAGGGGGGGGCTACGAGCAGTACTTC. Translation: CASSIGGGYEQYF.

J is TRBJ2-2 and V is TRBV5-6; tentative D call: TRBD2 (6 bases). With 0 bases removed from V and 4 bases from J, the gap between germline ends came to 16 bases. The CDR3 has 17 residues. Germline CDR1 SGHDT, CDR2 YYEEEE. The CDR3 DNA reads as TGTGCCAGCAGCTTGGATTTTGGGACTCAATTCACCGGGGAGCTGTTTTTT. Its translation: CASSLDFGTQFTGELFF.